This entry describes one T cell receptor beta chain. No antigen is known for it. The data are from a study of PD-1 blockade in mismatch repair-deficient tumors. Here immunoSEQ multiplex PCR was the method, and the copy in TCRdb shows in-frame clones only, minus some. In the table there are 56,000 or so clones, around 80% of which are singletons. Germline V gene sequence: CDR1 MNHEY, CDR2 SMNVEV (reference sequence). This CDR3 is built from 16 residues. Trimming removed 8 bases from V and 6 bases from J, with 25 bases in between. Study outcomes and limitations: Rapid post-treatment expansion, then contraction, generally preceding radiologic response, marked tumor-resident clones.

The J gene is TRBJ2-5, the V gene TRBV27; perhaps TRBD2 as D (6 bases). This specimen consisted of peripheral blood, obtained 4 weeks after starting pembrolizumab. This sequence originates from an adult with mismatch repair-deficient cancer. The CDR3 sequence is CASRQIGLALDKTQYF. The CDR3 region has the DNA TGTGCCAGCCGCCAGATAGGCCTAGCGCTTGATAAGACCCAGTACTTC.